Below, 26 T cell receptor beta chains from the same sample are listed, as sequenced in a study of T cells expressing NK-cell markers. TCRdb reworked the 5' RACE reads into one entry per CDR3 protein, no DNA. This sample's table has 450,000 to 600,000 distinct CDR3 sequences. Sequenced material: blood T cells: a sorted CD56 or NKG2C T cell subset, CD4+ or CD8+ T cells, or bulk PBMC T cells (not recorded which). The receptors come from a man between 18 and 29 years old in good health.

The rearrangement joins TRBV7-8 to TRBJ1-5; TCRdb proposes TRBD1, but this gene call is untestable without DNA. The germline V gene has CDR1 SGHVS and CDR2 FQNEAQ. CDR3 size: 17 residues. CDR3 in amino acids: CASSSSLVRDSNQPQHF.

The genes are TRBV28 and TRBJ2-7; TCRdb's assignment of TRBD1 cannot be checked, as there is no DNA. Germline lookup yields CDR1 MDHEN and CDR2 SYDVKM. CDR3 size: 15 residues. The CDR3 region is CASSLGDRGIEEQYF.

This CDR3 is CASSLALSGWNTGELFF. V and J are TRBV7-9 and TRBJ2-2. CDR3 length: 17 amino acids. Germline CDR1 reads SEHNR; CDR2 reads FQNEAQ (reference sequence).

J is TRBJ2-3 and V is TRBV12-3 or TRBV12-4; TCRdb returns TRBD2, unconfirmable since there is no DNA. The CDR3 contains 17 residues. The chain's CDR3 is CASSSTSTSGKAYTQYF.

V is TRBV10-3 and J is TRBJ2-2; the D call of TRBD1 rests on TCRdb alone, since no DNA is present to check it. Germline V gene data show CDR1 as ENHRY and CDR2 as SYGVKD. This CDR3 is built from 18 residues. CDR3 amino acids: CAISRTPGTGLDTGELFF.

This rearrangement joins TRBV18 to TRBJ2-5; TCRdb indicates TRBD2, and absent DNA this call remains unverified. Germline-derived CDR1 and CDR2 are KGHSH and LQKENI. The CDR3 contains 14 residues. The CDR3 is CASSPPQRKETQYF.

V is TRBV4-1 and J is TRBJ1-1; TCRdb's D call, TRBD1, is unchecked because there is no DNA. CDR1 MGHRA and CDR2 YSYEKL come from the germline V gene. The CDR3 runs to 17 residues. CDR3 sequence: CASSQGLGQGIGTEAFF.

V gene TRBV12-3 or TRBV12-4 combines with J gene TRBJ2-7; with no DNA, the TCRdb D assignment of TRBD1 cannot be verified. The length of the CDR3 is 15 residues. The CDR3 sequence is CASSNRTGLLYEQYF.

The gene calls are TRBV29-1 and TRBJ1-5; with no DNA, the TCRdb D assignment of TRBD1 cannot be verified. The CDR3 consists of 13 residues. CDR1 is SQVTM and CDR2 is ANQGSEA in the germline V gene. CDR3 residues: CSVVTGGSQPQHF.

The chain joins TRBV20-1 to TRBJ1-2; no DNA is available, so the TRBD1 call from TCRdb remains unchecked. Germline lookup yields CDR1 DFQATT and CDR2 SNEGSKA (reference sequence). The CDR3 totals 12 residues. This chain's CDR3 is CSSPRTNYGYTF.

This chain joins TRBV12-3 or TRBV12-4 and TRBJ2-1; TCRdb indicates TRBD2, and absent DNA this call remains unverified. The CDR3 has 15 amino acids. CDR3 in amino acids: CASSSLAGGLGEQFF.

V is TRBV4-2 and J is TRBJ1-5. This CDR3 contains 15 residues. Germline values: CDR1 LGHNA, CDR2 YNFKEQ. The CDR3: CASSQDLGDHQPQHF.

The J gene is TRBJ2-7, the V gene TRBV7-3; TCRdb outputs TRBD1, but without DNA this stays unchecked. Per the germline V gene, CDR1 is SGHTA and CDR2 is FQGTGA. This CDR3 contains 13 residues. CDR3 amino acids: CASSLTQGYEQYF.

The chain combines TRBV4-3 with TRBJ2-5; TCRdb reports TRBD1, a call that lacks DNA to check it against. The V gene's germline CDR1 is LGHNA and CDR2 YSLEER. This CDR3 spans 14 amino acids. CDR3 sequence: CASSQGQGLGTQYF.

The rearrangement links TRBV28 to TRBJ2-1. The CDR3 has 12 amino acids. Germline CDR1 MDHEN, CDR2 SYDVKM. CDR3 sequence reads: CASRSRRNEQFF. Full variable domain (outside the CDR3, taken from reference TRBV28 and TRBJ2-1): DVKVTQSSRYLVKRTGEKVFLECVQDMDHENMFWYRQDPGLGLRLIYFSYDVKMKEKGDIPEGYSVSREKKERFSLILESASTNQTSMYLCASRSRRNEQFFGPGTRLTVL.

The gene calls are TRBV14 and TRBJ1-1; TCRdb selects TRBD1, and the lack of DNA leaves this call unchecked. This CDR3 is 17 amino acids long. Germline CDR1 is SGHDN and CDR2 is FVKESK. CDR3 protein: CASSQEYLGLLNTEAFF.

The CDR3 sequence is CASSQGRRSVFF. The V gene is TRBV3-1, the J gene TRBJ1-4; as DNA is missing, the TRBD1 call by TCRdb cannot be tested. The CDR3 runs to 12 residues. Per germline, CDR1 LGHDT and CDR2 YNNKEL (reference sequence).

The chain uses TRBV25-1 and TRBJ1-2. This CDR3 has 12 residues. Germline assignment: CDR1 MGHDK and CDR2 SYGVNS. The CDR3 reads CASSRDHYGYTF.

The chain joins TRBV10-3 to TRBJ2-2; TCRdb designates TRBD2, a call that cannot be tested without DNA. The CDR3 covers 20 residues. Per the germline V gene, CDR1 is ENHRY and CDR2 is SYGVKD. The CDR3 is CAISEPPGLAGSLATGELFF.

The CDR3 here is CASGSRPMNTEAFF. The rearrangement joins TRBV12-3 or TRBV12-4 to TRBJ1-1. The CDR3 consists of 14 residues.

The CDR3 protein is CASRIFGYGYTF. The chain employs TRBV6-6 and TRBJ1-2. Germline V gene data show CDR1 as MNHNY and CDR2 as SVGAGI (reference sequence). There are 12 residues in the CDR3.

The V gene is TRBV6-4, the J gene TRBJ2-1. Germline CDR1 reads MRHNA; CDR2 reads SNTAGT. This CDR3 has 12 residues. This CDR3 reads CASRDWNNEQFF.

The chain links TRBV5-4 to TRBJ2-5; TCRdb lists TRBD2, though no DNA is available to test this call. Germline CDR1 and CDR2: SGHNT and YYREEE (reference sequence). The length of the CDR3 is 15 residues. CDR3 region: CASSLRLAEQETQYF.

V and J are TRBV28 and TRBJ2-3; TCRdb selects TRBD2, and the lack of DNA leaves this call unchecked. The CDR3 loop spans 18 amino acids. Germline values: CDR1 MDHEN, CDR2 SYDVKM. The CDR3 loop is CASSLLGLEPPVTDTQYF.

The chain has TRBV28 and TRBJ2-1; TCRdb's D call of TRBD2 is untestable without DNA. Germline-derived CDR1 and CDR2 are MDHEN and SYDVKM. CDR3 length equals 15 residues. The CDR3 region is CASAGGTDWYNEQFF.

This sequence joins TRBV6-5 and TRBJ2-1; the D call of TRBD1 rests on TCRdb alone, since no DNA is present to check it. The CDR3 covers 12 residues. Germline V gives CDR1 MNHEY, CDR2 SVGAGI. The CDR3 sequence is CASSLTGQVSIF.